Shown below are 9 T cell receptor beta chains from a single sample sequenced in a study of vaccination and CD4 T cells after COVID-19 (dated by TCRdb to the early 2020s). Libraries were prepared through PCR. The listed sequencing device is Illumina iSeq 100. At the Johns Hopkins FTIC core, DNA from the cultured CD4+ T cells underwent TCR sequencing with the Oncomine TCR Beta short-read assay. TCRdb applied fastp at Q25 and MiXCR to the public reads, then kept only in-frame beta chains. Rows with a matching CDR3 protein are joined into one entry that keeps the most common DNA and genes. The sample table holds 15,000 to 20,000 distinct CDR3 sequences, of which 63% were seen once. The ten largest clonotypes hold about 12% of the sample. Their target antigens are unknown. The sample's treatment or condition label is to be understood as: roughly 11-day PBMC culture with coronavirus spike peptide pools or control peptides (ViraFEST assay).

Sequenced material: CD4+ T cells from blood, cultured in vitro. These receptors were collected from a human donor who had recovered from COVID-19.

This rearrangement joins TRBV5-1 to TRBJ2-7, with 13 bases aligning to TRBD2. The CDR3 totals 18 residues. In germline, CDR1 is SGHRS, CDR2 YFSETQ. Trimming removed 2 bases from V and 3 bases from J; junction bases left unmatched: 11. The DNA for the CDR3 is TGCGCCAGCAGCTTCAGACTAGCGGGGGGCCGGCTCCACTACGAGCAGTACTTC. Residues: CASSFRLAGGRLHYEQYF.

The chain carries TRBV28 and TRBJ1-5; 7 positions agree with TRBD1. This CDR3 comprises 15 residues. V shed 6 bases, J shed 2 bases, and the junction held 7 bases outside the gene matches. Germline CDR1 MDHEN, CDR2 SYDVKM. CDR3 residues: CASRSAGQGNQPQHF. The CDR3 nucleotides read TGTGCCAGCAGATCCGCCGGACAGGGCAATCAGCCCCAGCATTTT.

This clonotype was seen only a few times. The V gene is TRBV7-9, the J gene TRBJ2-1, with 7 bases aligning to TRBD2. V trimming: 3 bases; J trimming: 7 bases; junction bases outside the gene matches: 15. Germline V CDR1 and CDR2: SEHNR, FQNEAQ (reference sequence). This CDR3 has 17 amino acids. The CDR3 nucleotides are TGTGCCAGCAGCTTTTCGAGCAGCGGGACTATCAAGAATGAGCAGTTCTTC. Protein: CASSFSSSGTIKNEQFF.

The rearrangement links TRBV27 to TRBJ2-3; TRBD1 matches 7 bases. Germline V gives CDR1 MNHEY, CDR2 SMNVEV (reference sequence). V lost 3 bases and J lost 7; bases outside the gene matches: 10. The CDR3 has 15 amino acids. The CDR3 reads CASSLWTGTLNTQYF. The DNA for the CDR3 is TGTGCCAGCAGTTTGTGGACAGGCACACTGAATACGCAGTATTTT.

The chain has TRBV19 and TRBJ1-5; D possibly corresponds to TRBD1 (5 bases). Germline lookup yields CDR1 LNHDA and CDR2 SQIVND (reference sequence). The CDR3 sequence is 15 residues long. The V end was cut by 8 bases, the J end by 0 bases, with 14 bases between. For the CDR3, the DNA is TGTGCCAGTCAACCGGGGACGGTTAGCAATCAGCCCCAGCATTTT. Amino acids: CASQPGTVSNQPQHF.

A few counts support this clonotype. The chain has TRBV28 and TRBJ1-6; a weak D match, TRBD1 (5 bases). The CDR3 totals 13 residues. V was pared by 5 bases and J by 7 bases, with 9 bases between. Germline-derived CDR1 and CDR2 are MDHEN and SYDVKM. CDR3 amino acids: CASSTGTNSPLHF. CDR3 DNA: TGTGCCAGCAGTACCGGGACGAATTCACCCCTCCACTTT.

Only a few counts were recorded for this clonotype. The rearrangement uses TRBV7-9 and TRBJ1-2; TRBD1 agrees at 7 bases. Unmatched junction bases numbered 5, after V lost 4 bases and J lost 0 bases. Per germline, CDR1 SEHNR and CDR2 FQNEAQ (reference sequence). CDR3 size: 15 residues. The chain's CDR3 is CASSSGQASNYGYTF. The DNA of the CDR3 is TGTGCCAGCAGCTCAGGACAGGCCTCTAACTATGGCTACACCTTC.

The chain carries TRBV12-3 or TRBV12-4 and TRBJ1-2; D is ambiguous. The V end lost 8 bases, the J end lost 0 bases, and 19 bases lay between the germline ends. CDR3 length equals 16 residues. The CDR3 DNA is TGTGCCAGCTACCGAGGTTGGGGAAGAGCTAACTATGGCTACACCTTC. Its translation is CASYRGWGRANYGYTF.

This chain uses TRBV7-9 with TRBJ2-1; D is unresolved. The CDR3 consists of 11 residues. Trimming left V 2 bases short and J 6 bases short, with 2 bases between. From germline, CDR1 is SEHNR and CDR2 FQNEAQ (reference sequence). This chain's CDR3 is CASSLLNEQFF. DNA of the CDR3: TGTGCCAGCAGCTTACTCAATGAGCAGTTCTTC.